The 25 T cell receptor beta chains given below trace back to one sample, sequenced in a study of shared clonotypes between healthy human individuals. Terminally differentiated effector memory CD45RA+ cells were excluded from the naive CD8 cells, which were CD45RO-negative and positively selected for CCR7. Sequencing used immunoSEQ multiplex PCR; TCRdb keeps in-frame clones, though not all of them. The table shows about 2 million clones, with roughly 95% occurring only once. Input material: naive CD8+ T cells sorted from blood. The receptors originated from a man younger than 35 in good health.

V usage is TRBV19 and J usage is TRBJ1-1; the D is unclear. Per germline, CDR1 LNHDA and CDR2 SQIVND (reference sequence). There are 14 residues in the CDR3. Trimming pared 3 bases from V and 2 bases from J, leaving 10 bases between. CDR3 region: CASSMEATNTEAFF. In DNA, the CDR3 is TGTGCCAGTAGTATGGAGGCAACCAACACTGAAGCTTTCTTT.

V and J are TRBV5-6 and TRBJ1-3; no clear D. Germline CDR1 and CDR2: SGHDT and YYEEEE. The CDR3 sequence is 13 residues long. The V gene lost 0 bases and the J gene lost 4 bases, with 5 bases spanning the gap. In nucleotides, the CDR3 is TGTGCCAGCAGCTTGGGGTACGGAAACACCATATATTTT. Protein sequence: CASSLGYGNTIYF.

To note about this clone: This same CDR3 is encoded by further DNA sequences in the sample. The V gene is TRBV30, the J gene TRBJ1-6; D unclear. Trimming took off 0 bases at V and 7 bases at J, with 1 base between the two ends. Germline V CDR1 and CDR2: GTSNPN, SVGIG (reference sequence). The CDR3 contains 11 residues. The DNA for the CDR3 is TGTGCCTGGAGTGTGAATTCACCCCTCCACTTT. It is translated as CAWSVNSPLHF.

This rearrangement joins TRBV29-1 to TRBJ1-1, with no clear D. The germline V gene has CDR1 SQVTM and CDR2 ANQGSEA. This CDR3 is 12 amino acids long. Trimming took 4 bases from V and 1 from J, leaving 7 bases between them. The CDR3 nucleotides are TGCAGCGTTGGGACCCAGAACACTGAAGCTTTCTTT. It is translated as CSVGTQNTEAFF.

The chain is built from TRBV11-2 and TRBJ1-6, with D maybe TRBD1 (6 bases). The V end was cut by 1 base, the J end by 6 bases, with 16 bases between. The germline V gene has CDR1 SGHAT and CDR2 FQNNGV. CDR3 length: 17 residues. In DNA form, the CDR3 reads TGTGCCAGCAGCTTAGGGCGCGGGAGAGGGGGTAATTCACCCCTCCACTTT. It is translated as CASSLGRGRGGNSPLHF.

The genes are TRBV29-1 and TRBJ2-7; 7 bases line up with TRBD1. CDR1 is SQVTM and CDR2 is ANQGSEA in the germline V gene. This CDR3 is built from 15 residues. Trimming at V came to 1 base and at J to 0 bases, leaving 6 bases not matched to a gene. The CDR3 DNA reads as TGCAGCGTTGAAGTACGAGGGGGCGCCTCCTACGAGCAGTACTTC. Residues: CSVEVRGGASYEQYF.

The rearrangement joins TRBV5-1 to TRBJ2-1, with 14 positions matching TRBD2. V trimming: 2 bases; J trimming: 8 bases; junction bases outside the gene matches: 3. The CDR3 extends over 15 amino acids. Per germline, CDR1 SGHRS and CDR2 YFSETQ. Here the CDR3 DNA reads TGCGCCAGCAGCTTCGGGACTAGCGGGGGCGATGAGCAGTTCTTC. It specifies CASSFGTSGGDEQFF.

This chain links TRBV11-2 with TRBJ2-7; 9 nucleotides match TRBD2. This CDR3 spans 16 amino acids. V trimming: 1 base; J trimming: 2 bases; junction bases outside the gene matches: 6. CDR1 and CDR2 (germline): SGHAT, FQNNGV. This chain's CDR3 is CASSLVLAGLAYEQYF. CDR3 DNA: TGTGCCAGCAGCTTAGTACTAGCGGGCCTGGCCTACGAGCAGTACTTC. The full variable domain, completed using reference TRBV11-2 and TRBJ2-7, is EAGVAQSPRYKIIEKRQSVAFWCNPISGHATLYWYQQILGQGPKLLIQFQNNGVVDDSQLPKDRFSAERLKGVDSTLKIQPAKLEDSAVYLCASSLVLAGLAYEQYFGPGTRLTVT.

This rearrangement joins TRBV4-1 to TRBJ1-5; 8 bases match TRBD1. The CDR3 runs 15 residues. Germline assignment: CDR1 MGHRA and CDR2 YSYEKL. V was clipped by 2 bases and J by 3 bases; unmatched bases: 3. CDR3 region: CASSQMGQVNQPQHF. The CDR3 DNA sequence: TGCGCCAGCAGCCAAATGGGACAGGTCAATCAGCCCCAGCATTTT.

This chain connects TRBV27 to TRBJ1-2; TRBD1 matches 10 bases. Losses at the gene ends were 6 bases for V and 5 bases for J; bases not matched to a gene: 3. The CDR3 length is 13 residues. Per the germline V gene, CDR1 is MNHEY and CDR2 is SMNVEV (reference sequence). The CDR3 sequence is CASRRTGGYGYTF. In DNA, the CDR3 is TGTGCCAGCAGGAGGACAGGGGGGTATGGCTACACCTTC.

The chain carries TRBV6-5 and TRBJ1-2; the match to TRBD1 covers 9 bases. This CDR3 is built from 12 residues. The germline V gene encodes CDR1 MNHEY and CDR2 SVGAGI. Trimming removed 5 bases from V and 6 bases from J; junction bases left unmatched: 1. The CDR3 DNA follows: TGTGCCAGCAGTAGGGACAGGGATGGCTACACCTTC. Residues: CASSRDRDGYTF.

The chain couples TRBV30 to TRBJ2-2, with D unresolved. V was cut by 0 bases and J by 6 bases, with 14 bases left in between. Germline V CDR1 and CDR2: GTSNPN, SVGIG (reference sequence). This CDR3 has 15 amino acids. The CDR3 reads CAWSVRAALSGELFF. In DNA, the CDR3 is TGTGCCTGGAGTGTAAGGGCAGCGCTATCCGGGGAGCTGTTTTTT.

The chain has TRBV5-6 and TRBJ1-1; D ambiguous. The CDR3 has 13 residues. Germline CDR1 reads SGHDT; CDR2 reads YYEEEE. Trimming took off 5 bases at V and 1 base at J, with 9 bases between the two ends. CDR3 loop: CASRSRENTEAFF. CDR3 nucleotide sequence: TGTGCCAGCAGATCTCGGGAGAACACTGAAGCTTTCTTT.

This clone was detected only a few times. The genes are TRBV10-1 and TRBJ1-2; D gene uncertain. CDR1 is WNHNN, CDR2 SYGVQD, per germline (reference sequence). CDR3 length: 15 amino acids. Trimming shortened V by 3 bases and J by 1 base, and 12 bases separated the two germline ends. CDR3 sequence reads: CASSDKEISNYGYTF. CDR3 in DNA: TGCGCCAGCAGTGATAAGGAGATAAGTAACTATGGCTACACCTTC.

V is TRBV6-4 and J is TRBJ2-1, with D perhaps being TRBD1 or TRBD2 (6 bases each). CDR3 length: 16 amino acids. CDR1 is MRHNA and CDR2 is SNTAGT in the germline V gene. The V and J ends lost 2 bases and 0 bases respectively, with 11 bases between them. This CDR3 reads CASSDGGGYSYNEQFF. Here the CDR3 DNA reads TGTGCCAGCAGTGACGGAGGGGGGTACTCCTACAATGAGCAGTTCTTC.

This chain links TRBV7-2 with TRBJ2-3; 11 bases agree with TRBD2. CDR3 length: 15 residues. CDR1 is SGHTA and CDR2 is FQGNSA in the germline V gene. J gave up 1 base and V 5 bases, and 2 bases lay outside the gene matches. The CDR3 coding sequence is TGTGCCAGCAGCCCGACTAGCGGGGGCACAGATACGCAGTATTTT. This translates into CASSPTSGGTDTQYF.

The CDR3 nucleotides are TGTGCCAGCACGGACAGACACACTGAAGCTTTCTTT. Translation gives CASTDRHTEAFF. This sequence joins TRBV28 and TRBJ1-1; tentative D call: TRBD1 (6 bases). Germline CDR1 is MDHEN and CDR2 is SYDVKM. This CDR3 spans 12 amino acids. Trimming removed 7 bases at V and 3 bases at J, with 9 bases between.

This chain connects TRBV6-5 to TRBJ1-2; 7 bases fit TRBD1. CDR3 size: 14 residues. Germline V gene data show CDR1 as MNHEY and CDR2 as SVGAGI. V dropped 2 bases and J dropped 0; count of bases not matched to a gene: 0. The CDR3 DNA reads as TGTGCCAGCAGTTACGACAGGGCTAACTATGGCTACACCTTC. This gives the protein CASSYDRANYGYTF.

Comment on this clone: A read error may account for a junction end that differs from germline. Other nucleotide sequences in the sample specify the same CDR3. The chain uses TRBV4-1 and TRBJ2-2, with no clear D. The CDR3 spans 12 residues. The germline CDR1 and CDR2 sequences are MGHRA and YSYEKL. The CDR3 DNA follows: TGCGCCAGCAGTCAAGCGACAGGGGAGCTGTTTTTT. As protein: CASSQATGELFF.

DNA for the CDR3: TGTGCCAGCAGTTACTCCTCGGACCGGTACACCGGGGAGCTGTTTTTT. Encoded protein: CASSYSSDRYTGELFF. This chain joins TRBV6-5 and TRBJ2-2; no clear D gene. V was shortened by 0 bases and J by 3 bases, with 11 bases between the two germline ends. Per germline, CDR1 MNHEY and CDR2 SVGAGI. The CDR3 runs to 16 residues.

Here the CDR3 DNA reads TGTGCCAGCAGTTTCGGGCGGGGGTTTATGAACACTGAAGCTTTCTTT. It encodes CASSFGRGFMNTEAFF. The chain uses TRBV28 and TRBJ1-1, with D possibly TRBD1 on 5 matching bases. The germline V and J ends were trimmed by 3 bases and 0 bases, with 14 bases remaining between them. The CDR3 totals 16 residues. Germline V gene sequence: CDR1 MDHEN, CDR2 SYDVKM.

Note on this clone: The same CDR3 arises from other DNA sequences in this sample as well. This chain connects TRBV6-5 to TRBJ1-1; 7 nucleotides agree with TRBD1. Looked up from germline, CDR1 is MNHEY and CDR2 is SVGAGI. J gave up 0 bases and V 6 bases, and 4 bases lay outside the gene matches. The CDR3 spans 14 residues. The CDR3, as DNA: TGTGCCAGCAGGACGACAGGGATGAACACTGAAGCTTTCTTT. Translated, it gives CASRTTGMNTEAFF.

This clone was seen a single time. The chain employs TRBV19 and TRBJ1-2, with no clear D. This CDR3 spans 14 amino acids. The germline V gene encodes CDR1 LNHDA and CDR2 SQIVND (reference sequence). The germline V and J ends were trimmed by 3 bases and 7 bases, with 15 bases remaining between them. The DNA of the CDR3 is TGTGCCAGTAGTATGGTCCCTTTGGGTGGTGGCTACACCTTC. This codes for CASSMVPLGGGYTF.

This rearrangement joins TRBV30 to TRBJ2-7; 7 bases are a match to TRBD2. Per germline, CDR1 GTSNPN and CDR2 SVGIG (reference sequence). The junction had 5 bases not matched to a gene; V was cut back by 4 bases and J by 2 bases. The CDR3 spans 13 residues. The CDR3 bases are TGTGCCTGGATGGCTAGCGGAACCTACGAGCAGTACTTC. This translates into CAWMASGTYEQYF.

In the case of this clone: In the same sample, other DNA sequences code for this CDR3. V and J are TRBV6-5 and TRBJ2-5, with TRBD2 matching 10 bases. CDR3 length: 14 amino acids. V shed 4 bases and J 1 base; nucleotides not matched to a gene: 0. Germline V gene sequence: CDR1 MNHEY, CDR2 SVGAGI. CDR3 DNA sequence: TGTGCCAGCAGTTCTAGCGGGGGCCAAGAGACCCAGTACTTC. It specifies CASSSSGGQETQYF.